This T cell receptor (beta chain) was sequenced for a study of cytomegalovirus exposure and HLA in healthy donors. Overall study: Assignment to the Caucasian-associated ancestry cluster applied to 81% of the approximately 420 genotyped donors. Study outcomes and limitations: Follow-up analysis later connected one missense variant in DCLRE1C with trimming of TCR beta V- and J-genes. Common viral pathogens were later found to be apparently linked to several of the most significant clusters.

In the PCR, 60 Vbeta and 13 Jbeta primers were used. Sequenced by immunoSEQ multiplex PCR; TCRdb stores in-frame clones only, minus some. Of approximately 70,000 clones listed, around 80% are singletons. The CDR3 covers 16 residues. Trimming cost V 3 bases and J 0 bases; bases outside gene matches: 9. Per germline, CDR1 SQVTM and CDR2 ANQGSEA. On this clone itself: Its specificity is not known.

This clonotype was obtained from a man aged 45 to 65 in good health and CMV-seronegative. The chain uses TRBV29-1 and TRBJ1-1, with 8 bases aligning to TRBD1. Material for sequencing was PBMCs. The CDR3 DNA reads as TGCAGCGTTGATGGGGGGACAGGTATCGTGAACACTGAAGCTTTCTTT. The encoded protein is CSVDGGTGIVNTEAFF.